This TCR beta chain was retrieved from a study of technical replicates of blood from several donors. Clones were read by immunoSEQ multiplex PCR, and TCRdb kept only the in-frame ones, dropping some. Of about 81,000 clones listed, more than 90% are singletons. Germline V gene lookup returns CDR1 MNHNY and CDR2 SVGAGI (reference sequence). J gave up 7 bases and V 5 bases, and 3 bases lay outside the gene matches. The CDR3 is made up of 13 amino acids. The clonotype was recovered from a human donor in good health. The chain links TRBV6-6 to TRBJ1-2, with 11 bases identical to TRBD1. Sequencing used T cells isolated from PBMCs. The CDR3 DNA reads TGTGCCAGCAGTCTAGGACAGGGGGCTGGCTACACCTTC. Encoded protein: CASSLGQGAGYTF.